The 16 T cell receptor beta chains listed next were all sequenced from one sample in a study of blood T cells in healthy people across ages. The use of a sample-barcoded 5' primer and a J-beta primer mix characterized a second PCR of roughly 6 to 11 cycles. Using its own MiXCR run on the 5' RACE reads, TCRdb lists one record per CDR3 protein. The sample carries 700,000 to 850,000 distinct CDR3 sequences, around half recorded once. The sample taken for sequencing was blood. The receptors were sampled from a man older than 75 in good health.

This clonotype was found once. V and J are TRBV14 and TRBJ1-2, with D possibly TRBD1 on 6 matching bases. The CDR3 consists of 15 residues. Per the germline V gene, CDR1 is SGHDN and CDR2 is FVKESK. V dropped 4 bases and J dropped 7 bases, with 19 bases sitting between them. This CDR3 reads CASSPPPAGVTGYTF. The CDR3 DNA sequence: TGTGCCAGCAGCCCCCCCCCCGCAGGGGTGACTGGCTACACCTTC.

This chain connects TRBV5-1 to TRBJ2-7; D remains unclear. Trimming took 4 bases from V and 1 from J, leaving 12 bases between them. CDR3 length: 14 residues. Germline V gene sequence: CDR1 SGHRS, CDR2 YFSETQ. The CDR3, as DNA: TGCGCCAGCAGCCCGGCGGCGGTTTCCTACGAGCAGTACTTC. It codes for CASSPAAVSYEQYF.

This sequence joins TRBV6-5 and TRBJ2-7; TRBD1 aligns across 12 bases. In germline, CDR1 is MNHEY, CDR2 SVGAGI. Trimming cost V 6 bases and J 7 bases; bases outside gene matches: 10. This CDR3 region has 15 residues. CDR3 nucleotides: TGTGCCAGCAGATACCGGGACAGGGGGCAAAGTGAGCAGTACTTC. It yields the protein CASRYRDRGQSEQYF.

As DNA, the CDR3 is TGTGCCAGCAGGCCCCAGCGGGAGACATGGGAGCAGTTCTTC. Residues: CASRPQRETWEQFF. V usage is TRBV2 and J usage is TRBJ2-1, with TRBD2 matching 8 bases. From germline, CDR1 is SNHLY and CDR2 FYNNEI. V was clipped by 6 bases and J by 10 bases; unmatched bases: 11. This CDR3 region has 14 residues.

The chain carries TRBV20-1 and TRBJ1-2; weak D call: TRBD1 (5 bases). The germline CDR1 and CDR2 sequences are DFQATT and SNEGSKA (reference sequence). Trimming left V 2 bases short and J 8 bases short, with 21 bases between. This CDR3 region has 15 residues. The CDR3 nucleotides are TGCAGTGCTAGACAAACCGGGACCCAGTCGCGGGGCTACACCTTC. Translation gives CSARQTGTQSRGYTF.

This sequence joins TRBV7-2 and TRBJ2-4; TRBD2 matches at 14 bases. The J call is doubtful: the DNA matches TRBJ2-7 better. Germline CDR1 is SGHTA and CDR2 is FQGNSA. The CDR3 is made up of 19 amino acids. CDR3: CASSSHPGGTSGRGYEQYF. Written as DNA, the CDR3 is TGTGCCAGCAGCTCTCACCCGGGGGGGACTAGCGGGAGAGGGTACGAGCAGTACTTC.

This chain uses TRBV20-1 with TRBJ2-5, with D perhaps TRBD2 (6 bases). CDR1 is DFQATT, CDR2 SNEGSKA, per germline (reference sequence). The ends were cut back, 0 bases at V and 1 base at J, with 21 bases in the middle. The CDR3 contains 18 residues. CDR3 in DNA: TGCAGTGCTAGAGATCCTACGATTGACCAGCGGGCCCAAGAGACCCAGTACTTC. This translates into CSARDPTIDQRAQETQYF.

The chain is built from TRBV27 and TRBJ2-3; D possibly corresponds to TRBD2 (6 bases). With 3 bases removed from V and 1 base from J, the gap between germline ends came to 14 bases. The CDR3 covers 16 residues. Germline-derived CDR1 and CDR2 are MNHEY and SMNVEV (reference sequence). CDR3 bases: TGTGCCAGCAGTTTGCTCGCGGGAAGTGGCACAGATACGCAGTATTTT. Translating gives CASSLLAGSGTDTQYF.

The CDR3 loop is CASSSLSISGRFNNEQFF. The DNA for the CDR3 is TGTGCCAGCAGCTCCCTATCTATCAGCGGGAGGTTCAACAATGAGCAGTTCTTC. This sequence joins TRBV11-2 and TRBJ2-1, with 9 bases matching TRBD2. Germline trimming cut 4 bases from V and 5 bases from J; bases unmatched to any gene: 15. CDR3 length equals 18 residues. Germline loops: CDR1 SGHAT, CDR2 FQNNGV.

The J gene is TRBJ2-5, the V gene TRBV2; TRBD1 matches 9 bases. The CDR3 loop spans 13 amino acids. The germline gives CDR1 SNHLY, CDR2 FYNNEI. V lost 5 bases to trimming and J lost 7 bases; unmatched junction nucleotides: 5. The CDR3 here is CASSTGGGGTQYF. The CDR3, as DNA: TGTGCCAGCAGTACAGGGGGCGGGGGGACCCAGTACTTC.

V and J are TRBV11-2 and TRBJ2-7; D perhaps matches TRBD2 (5 bases). V was trimmed by 6 bases and J by 2 bases, leaving 35 bases between them. This CDR3 contains 21 residues. Germline V gene data show CDR1 as SGHAT and CDR2 as FQNNGV. The CDR3, as DNA: TGTGCCAGCAGACTCATCCTCCGTCGACTAACACACCCCGTACAAACCTACGAGCAGTACTTC. Translated, it gives CASRLILRRLTHPVQTYEQYF.

The chain is built from TRBV7-9 and TRBJ2-5; 9 bases align to TRBD2. The CDR3 is 16 amino acids. Germline V CDR1 and CDR2: SEHNR, FQNEAQ (reference sequence). The ends lost 7 bases at V and 11 bases at J; junction bases unmatched: 20. This chain's CDR3 is CASTRLAGLDYNEQYF. DNA of the CDR3: TGTGCCAGCACCCGCCTAGCGGGATTGGACTACAATGAGCAGTACTTC.

The chain recombines TRBV7-4 with TRBJ2-7, with D perhaps matching TRBD1 or TRBD2 (5 bases each). Deletions cut 7 bases from V and 0 bases from J, with 25 bases between. Germline CDR1 reads SGHVT; CDR2 reads SQSDAQ. The CDR3 loop spans 18 amino acids. The CDR3: CASNRGDGSITSSYEQYF. The CDR3 coding sequence is TGTGCCAGCAACCGAGGGGACGGGTCCATAACGAGCTCCTACGAGCAGTACTTC.

This clonotype appeared a few times. V and J are TRBV21-1 and TRBJ2-7; the D call of TRBD2 is as the table states it, not checked on the DNA. TRBV21-1 is designated a pseudogene. The CDR3 length is 14 residues. Here the CDR3 reads CASSNKGLVREQYF. The CDR3 DNA is TGTGCCAGCAGCAATAAAGGCCTAGTTCGGGAGCAGTACTTC.

This clonotype was counted a few times. The V call is TRBV14, the J call TRBJ1-4; possibly TRBD1 for D (5 bases). V was trimmed by 1 base and J by 7 bases, leaving 13 bases between them. CDR3 length equals 15 residues. The germline gives CDR1 SGHDN, CDR2 FVKESK. In DNA form, the CDR3 reads TGTGCCAGCAGCCAAGTTGGGGCCCAGGGTGAAAAACTGTTTTTT. As protein: CASSQVGAQGEKLFF.

The rearrangement uses TRBV20-1 and TRBJ1-1; tentative D call: TRBD1 (5 bases). Germline V lookup: CDR1 DFQATT, CDR2 SNEGSKA (reference sequence). The V end was cut by 1 base, the J end by 11 bases, with 17 bases between. This CDR3 is 13 amino acids long. The CDR3 DNA follows: TGCAGTGCTAGAGGCACGGGGGTCTTTCGCGCTTTCTTT. Its translation is CSARGTGVFRAFF.